These 5 T cell receptor beta chains were sequenced from one sample in a study of blood T cell repertoires in COVID-19. The repertoire was sequenced with immunoSEQ multiplex PCR; TCRdb's copy has only in-frame clones and lacks some. The sample gives approximately 220,000 clones, approximately 84% of which show up once; roughly 2.3% is in the top ten. The source material was peripheral blood. Receptors originate from a woman in her sixties with acute or convalescent COVID-19.

The J gene is TRBJ1-6, the V gene TRBV15; TRBD1 might be the D (5 bases). In germline, CDR1 is LNHNV, CDR2 YYDKDF (reference sequence). CDR3 length: 14 amino acids. Trimming removed 2 bases from V and 5 bases from J, with 7 bases in between. CDR3 DNA sequence: TGTGCCACCAGCAGACAGGGAAATAATTCACCCCTCCACTTT. This sequence encodes CATSRQGNNSPLHF.

J is TRBJ2-5 and V is TRBV5-1; TRBD2 agrees at 10 bases. Trimming at V came to 5 bases and at J to 1 base, leaving 5 bases not matched to a gene. This CDR3 contains 15 residues. Germline V gives CDR1 SGHRS, CDR2 YFSETQ. The chain's CDR3 is CASRRLAGAQETQYF. CDR3 coding DNA: TGCGCCAGCAGACGTCTAGCGGGGGCCCAAGAGACCCAGTACTTC.

V usage is TRBV5-1 and J usage is TRBJ1-2; 9 positions match TRBD1. Germline CDR1 reads SGHRS; CDR2 reads YFSETQ. The CDR3 extends over 14 amino acids. With V trimmed by 4 bases and J by 4 bases, 5 bases remained unmatched. CDR3 coding DNA: TGCGCCAGCAGCAACACAGGGGGCGCCTATGGCTACACCTTC. This encodes CASSNTGGAYGYTF.

The chain uses TRBV7-9 and TRBJ1-6; 7 nucleotides agree with TRBD1. The CDR3 is 16 residues long. Germline CDR1 is SEHNR and CDR2 is FQNEAQ (reference sequence). Unmatched junction bases numbered 11, after V lost 5 bases and J lost 7 bases. CDR3 amino acids: CASSNTRTGGNSPLHF. CDR3 in DNA: TGTGCCAGCAGCAACACCAGGACAGGTGGGAATTCACCCCTCCACTTT. Full variable domain (remainder filled in from reference TRBV7-9 and TRBJ1-6): DTGVSQNPRHKITKRGQNVTFRCDPISEHNRLYWYRQTLGQGPEFLTYFQNEAQLEKSRLLSDRFSAERPKGSFSTLEIQRTEQGDSAMYLCASSNTRTGGNSPLHFGNGTRLTVT.

The chain carries TRBV3-1 (or the pseudogene TRBV3-2) and TRBJ1-2, with TRBD1 as a possible D gene (5 bases). The CDR3 contains 12 residues. V was cut by 6 bases and J by 7 bases, with 12 bases left in between. Looked up from germline, CDR1 is LGHDT and CDR2 is YNNKEL (reference sequence). Here the CDR3 reads CASSTQGGGYTF. The CDR3 nucleotides read TGTGCCAGCAGTACCCAGGGAGGTGGCTACACCTTC.